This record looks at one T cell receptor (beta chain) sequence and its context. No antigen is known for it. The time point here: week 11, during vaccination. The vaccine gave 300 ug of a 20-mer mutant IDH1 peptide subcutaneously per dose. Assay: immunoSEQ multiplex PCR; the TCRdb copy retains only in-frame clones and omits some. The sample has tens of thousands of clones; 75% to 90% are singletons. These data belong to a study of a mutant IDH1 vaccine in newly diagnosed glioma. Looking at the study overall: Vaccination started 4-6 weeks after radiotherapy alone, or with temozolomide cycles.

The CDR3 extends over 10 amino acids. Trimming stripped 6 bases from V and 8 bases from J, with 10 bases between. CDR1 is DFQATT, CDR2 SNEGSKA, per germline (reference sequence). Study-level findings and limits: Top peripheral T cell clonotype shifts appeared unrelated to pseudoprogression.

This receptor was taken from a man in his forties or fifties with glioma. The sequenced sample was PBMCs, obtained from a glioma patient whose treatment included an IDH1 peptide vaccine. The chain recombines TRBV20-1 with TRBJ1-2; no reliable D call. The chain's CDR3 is CSASLLGYTF. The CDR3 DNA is TGCAGTGCGAGTCTGTTGGGCTACACCTTC.